These 28 T cell receptor beta chains share one sample of origin, sequenced in a study of post-analysis software for immune sequencing data (dated by TCRdb to 2013 to 2016). Study-level results and caveats: Four to six TRBV segments, including TRBV5-6, TRBV5-1 and TRBV20-1, were significantly more frequent in patients than controls.

Library preparation was by PCR. The data were produced on an Illumina HiSeq 2500. To reduce PCR and sequencing biases, unique molecular identifiers were built into the TCR beta cDNA libraries. The public reads were reanalyzed by TCRdb: fastp trimming at Q25, MiXCR alignment, in-frame beta chains only. A single entry per CDR3 protein holds the most common genes and DNA from its merged rows. The sample has 400,000 to 500,000 distinct CDR3 sequences on record, roughly 38% of them singletons. Clones ranked in the top ten supply approximately 7.1% of the sample. Their antigens remain unidentified. The sequencing sample was made of blood. All receptors come from a girl aged 2 to 9 with multiple sclerosis.

CDR3 protein: CASSLAGHYNSPLHF. The DNA of the CDR3 is TGTGCCAGCAGCTTGGCCGGACATTATAATTCACCCCTCCACTTT. The chain carries TRBV5-4 and TRBJ1-6; maybe TRBD1 (5 bases). The CDR3 consists of 15 residues. V lost 0 bases and J lost 4, with 8 bases in between. Germline CDR1 SGHNT, CDR2 YYREEE (reference sequence).

Remarks on this clonotype: The junction does not match germline at one end; this may be a read error. This sequence joins TRBV20-1 and TRBJ2-1, with TRBD2 matching over 9 bases. This CDR3 is built from 15 residues. The V gene's germline CDR1 is DFQATT and CDR2 SNEGSKA (reference sequence). The chain's CDR3 is CSAIIAGARNNEQLF. The CDR3 nucleotides are TGCAGTGCTATTATAGCGGGGGCCCGGAACAATGAGCAGTTGTTC.

This clonotype has only one observation. The chain uses TRBV20-1 and TRBJ1-1, with D unclear. Germline CDR1 is DFQATT and CDR2 is SNEGSKA (reference sequence). CDR3 length equals 14 residues. The V and J ends lost 0 bases and 5 bases respectively, with 13 bases between them. CDR3 in amino acids: CSARDAGLRTEAFF. The CDR3 DNA follows: TGCAGTGCTAGAGATGCGGGTCTGAGGACTGAAGCTTTCTTT.

Comments on this clonotype: One end of the junction is discordant with germline, which a read error may explain. The chain has TRBV27 and TRBJ2-3; weak D call: TRBD2 (7 bases). The CDR3 is 16 residues long. CDR1 and CDR2 (germline): MNHEY, SMNVEV (reference sequence). This CDR3 reads CASSWGRGLYTDTQYF. As DNA, the CDR3 is TGTGCTAGCAGTTGGGGGCGGGGGCTTTACACAGATACGCAGTATTTT.

About this clonotype itself: Given a much more abundant clone one base away, this may be a read error. V is TRBV6-1 and J is TRBJ1-5; D uncertain. V was trimmed by 6 bases and J by 2 bases, leaving 5 bases between them. CDR1 is MNHNS, CDR2 SASEGT, per germline. The length of the CDR3 is 12 residues. DNA of the CDR3: TGTGCCAGCAGATTGGGCAATCAGCCCCAGCATTTT. As protein: CASRLGNQPQHF.

This clonotype has just a few counts. The chain has TRBV10-3 and TRBJ2-7; D not certain. Germline CDR1 reads ENHRY; CDR2 reads SYGVKD. CDR3 length: 15 residues. V shed 0 bases and J shed 2 bases, with 11 bases lying between them. CDR3 nucleotides: TGTGCCATCAGTGAGTCCAGGACCCAGCCCTACGAGCAGTACTTC. Translation gives CAISESRTQPYEQYF.

The V call is TRBV4-3, the J call TRBJ2-6, with 8 positions matching TRBD1. The germline CDR1 and CDR2 sequences are LGHNA and YSLEER. The junction had 7 bases not matched to a gene; V was cut back by 3 bases and J by 0 bases. This CDR3 has 18 amino acids. This CDR3 reads CASSQPQGAISGANVLTF. The CDR3 DNA follows: TGCGCCAGCAGCCAGCCGCAGGGGGCCATCTCTGGGGCCAACGTCCTGACTTTC.

The sample holds one count of this clonotype. The J gene is TRBJ2-5, the V gene TRBV6-1; D is ambiguous. The J call may be incorrect, as the DNA end agrees better with TRBJ2-7. The CDR3 runs to 12 residues. Per the germline V gene, CDR1 is MNHNS and CDR2 is SASEGT. The CDR3 reads CASSVNFYEQYF. As DNA, the CDR3 is TGTGCCAGCAGTGTCAATTTTTACGAGCAGTACTTC.

The V call is TRBV4-3, the J call TRBJ1-1; 7 bases are shared with TRBD1. Looked up from germline, CDR1 is LGHNA and CDR2 is YSLEER. The CDR3 sequence is 18 residues long. Germline trimming cut 0 bases from V and 5 bases from J; bases unmatched to any gene: 15. DNA for the CDR3: TGCGCCAGCAGCCAAGATGGGGGGTCAGGGGGGGTAGTAACTGAAGCTTTCTTT. This translates into CASSQDGGSGGVVTEAFF.

The V call is TRBV6-5, the J call TRBJ2-7; D call uncertain. CDR3 length equals 14 residues. Trimming took 7 bases from V and 1 from J, leaving 14 bases between them. CDR1 MNHEY and CDR2 SVGAGI come from the germline V gene. The CDR3 region is CASTVSFSSYEQYF. The CDR3 DNA follows: TGTGCCAGCACCGTTAGCTTTTCGTCCTACGAGCAGTACTTC.

The V call is TRBV10-3, the J call TRBJ2-3; TRBD2 might be the D (6 bases). The V and J ends lost 0 bases and 4 bases respectively, with 14 bases between them. In germline, CDR1 is ENHRY, CDR2 SYGVKD. This CDR3 spans 16 amino acids. The CDR3 here is CAISESPGRSPDTQYF. The DNA of the CDR3 is TGTGCCATCAGTGAGTCCCCCGGGAGATCCCCAGATACGCAGTATTTT.

The chain recombines TRBV4-2 with TRBJ2-7; 7 bases are shared with TRBD1. Germline V gives CDR1 LGHNA, CDR2 YNFKEQ. Germline trimming cut 4 bases from V and 6 bases from J; bases unmatched to any gene: 6. The CDR3 sequence is 13 residues long. CDR3 DNA: TGTGCCAGCAGCCCAGAGTACAGGGGCGAGCAGTACTTC. Translation gives CASSPEYRGEQYF.

This clonotype was observed a handful of times. The chain is built from TRBV6-5 and TRBJ2-7; maybe TRBD2 (7 bases). V lost 6 bases to trimming and J lost 6 bases, with 9 bases between them. The CDR3 length is 11 residues. In germline, CDR1 is MNHEY, CDR2 SVGAGI. The CDR3 coding sequence is TGTGCCAGCAGGGCGGGGGCCGAGCAGTACTTC. This codes for CASRAGAEQYF.

The chain has TRBV20-1 and TRBJ2-5, with 11 bases aligning to TRBD1. With the DNA end fitting TRBJ2-7 better, the J assignment may be wrong. CDR1 and CDR2 from the germline V gene are DFQATT and SNEGSKA (reference sequence). The CDR3 is 15 residues long. DNA for the CDR3: TGCAGTGCTAGGATGAAGGACAGGGGGCCCTACGAGCAGTACTTC. Translation gives CSARMKDRGPYEQYF.

J is TRBJ1-5 and V is TRBV21-1; the table's D call, TRBD1, has no DNA check behind it. TRBV21-1 counts as a pseudogene. The CDR3 has 17 amino acids. The CDR3 spells CASSKVSDRGRTQPQHF. CDR3 DNA: TGTGCCAGCAGCAAAGTATCAGACAGGGGGCGAACTCAGCCCCAGCATTTT.

Notes on this clonotype: A read error is possible here, since a much larger clone lies one base away. The chain combines TRBV7-8 with TRBJ2-5; D may be TRBD1 (6 bases). Matching the DNA end better, TRBJ2-7 makes the J call doubtful. This CDR3 comprises 13 residues. Germline loops: CDR1 SGHVS, CDR2 FQNEAQ. The CDR3 sequence is CASSLGTRGEQYF. CDR3 DNA sequence: TGTGCCAGCAGCTTAGGGACCAGGGGCGAGCAGTACTTC.

The chain recombines TRBV4-1 with TRBJ2-1; 11 bases align to TRBD1. The CDR3 is made up of 15 amino acids. The germline V gene encodes CDR1 MGHRA and CDR2 YSYEKL. With 4 bases clipped from V and 9 bases from J, the junction kept 8 bases outside the gene matches. The chain's CDR3 is CASSRTGTGGGEQFF. CDR3 sequence (DNA): TGCGCCAGCAGCCGGACGGGGACAGGGGGTGGTGAGCAGTTCTTC.

The gene calls are TRBV20-1 and TRBJ2-5, with 7 bases aligning to TRBD1. The DNA end is more similar to TRBJ2-7, so the J call may be wrong. The germline V gene has CDR1 DFQATT and CDR2 SNEGSKA (reference sequence). This CDR3 is 12 amino acids long. Here the CDR3 reads CSARVPGGEQYF. In DNA form, the CDR3 reads TGCAGTGCTAGAGTACCAGGGGGCGAGCAGTACTTC.

This clonotype was picked up a small number of times. The chain combines TRBV4-3 with TRBJ1-2; the match to TRBD1 covers 7 bases. CDR3 length: 14 amino acids. Germline V gene sequence: CDR1 LGHNA, CDR2 YSLEER. The trim removed 1 base at V and 4 bases at J, leaving 3 bases unmatched. The CDR3: CASSQGQGFYGYTF. Here the CDR3 DNA reads TGCGCCAGCAGCCAAGGACAGGGTTTCTATGGCTACACCTTC.

There are many counts of this clonotype. The chain joins TRBV28 to TRBJ2-5; no clear D. The ends were cut back, 6 bases at V and 2 bases at J, with 7 bases in the middle. CDR1 and CDR2 from the germline V gene are MDHEN and SYDVKM. This CDR3 comprises 12 residues. DNA of the CDR3: TGTGCCAGCAGCCCCGCTCAAGAGACCCAGTACTTC. Translating it yields CASSPAQETQYF.

V gene TRBV28 combines with J gene TRBJ1-5, with 7 bases identical to TRBD1. With V trimmed by 6 bases and J by 4 bases, 6 bases remained unmatched. There are 14 residues in the CDR3. Germline lookup yields CDR1 MDHEN and CDR2 SYDVKM. For the CDR3, the DNA is TGTGCCAGCAGCCGCGGGACAGAGAATCAGCCCCAGCATTTT. Translating gives CASSRGTENQPQHF.

This sequence joins TRBV24-1 and TRBJ2-3, with a possible D match to TRBD1 (6 bases). This CDR3 is built from 15 residues. Per germline, CDR1 KGHDR and CDR2 SFDVKD. V was trimmed by 0 bases and J by 6 bases, leaving 12 bases between them. CDR3 DNA sequence: TGTGCCACCAGTGATTTGGCACAGGGCAGGGATACGCAGTATTTT. It translates to CATSDLAQGRDTQYF.

This clonotype was counted only a few times. J is TRBJ2-4 and V is TRBV6-1; D is ambiguous. The J call is doubtful: the DNA matches TRBJ2-5 better. CDR1 and CDR2 (germline): MNHNS, SASEGT. CDR3 length equals 13 residues. This CDR3 is CASSFTIYGTQYF. The CDR3 region has the DNA TGTGCCAGCAGCTTTACAATCTATGGGACCCAGTACTTC.

The chain is built from TRBV18 and TRBJ2-5, with D maybe TRBD2 (5 bases). V gave up 3 bases and J gave up 2 bases, with 10 bases separating them. This CDR3 is built from 14 residues. Germline V gene data show CDR1 as KGHSH and CDR2 as LQKENI. DNA of the CDR3: TGTGCCAGCTCACCCTGGACTGATCAAGAGACCCAGTACTTC. It is translated as CASSPWTDQETQYF.

The rearrangement joins TRBV28 to TRBJ2-7; a weak D match, TRBD1 (5 bases). Germline-derived CDR1 and CDR2 are MDHEN and SYDVKM. V lost 6 bases to trimming and J lost 3 bases, with 24 bases between them. The length of the CDR3 is 17 residues. CDR3 amino acids: CASSIGPHVWGLYEQYF. The CDR3 nucleotides are TGTGCCAGCAGCATAGGCCCGCATGTGTGGGGCCTCTACGAGCAGTACTTC.

In this sample, this clonotype turned up a few times. V gene TRBV2 combines with J gene TRBJ2-3; D is unclear. V lost 4 bases and J 6 bases, leaving 8 bases between the germline ends. The CDR3 loop spans 12 amino acids. Germline CDR1 SNHLY, CDR2 FYNNEI. The CDR3 reads CASSVVGDTQYF. The CDR3 region has the DNA TGTGCCAGCAGTGTCGTGGGTGATACGCAGTATTTT. The entire variable domain, with the rest obtained from reference TRBV2 and TRBJ2-3, is as follows: EPEVTQTPSHQVTQMGQEVILRCVPISNHLYFYWYRQILGQKVEFLVSFYNNEISEKSEIFDDQFSVERPDGSNFTLKIRSTKLEDSAMYFCASSVVGDTQYFGPGTRLTVL.

This clonotype turned up a few times. This chain joins TRBV20-1 and TRBJ1-6, with a possible D match to TRBD1 (5 bases). CDR1 and CDR2 (germline): DFQATT, SNEGSKA (reference sequence). The CDR3 is 14 amino acids. The V end was cut by 2 bases, the J end by 6 bases, with 11 bases between. CDR3: CSARSPGSNSPLHF. The CDR3 DNA reads as TGCAGTGCTAGATCCCCAGGGAGTAATTCACCCCTCCACTTT.

This clonotype was recorded many times. The chain links TRBV5-6 to TRBJ1-2, with D perhaps TRBD1 (5 bases). The CDR3 contains 14 residues. Germline CDR1 reads SGHDT; CDR2 reads YYEEEE. V shed 0 bases and J shed 5 bases, with 11 bases lying between them. The CDR3 spells CASSLVGDLYGYTF. The CDR3 DNA reads TGTGCCAGCAGCTTGGTCGGGGACCTATATGGCTACACCTTC.